The source of this TCR beta chain is a study of cytomegalovirus exposure and HLA in healthy donors. Points from the study as a whole: Earlier analysis yielded a pattern in which most TCR beta V segments were productive about 90% or about 30% of the time.

Primers included in the PCR were 60 Vbeta and 13 Jbeta primers. TCRdb's table, derived via immunoSEQ multiplex PCR, lists solely in-frame clones and lacks some. Of 120,000 to 150,000 clones listed, over 8% are singletons. With regard to this clone: The antigen remains unidentified.

CDR3 length: 14 amino acids. Per germline, CDR1 MNHNY and CDR2 SVGAGI (reference sequence). Trimming shortened V by 5 bases and J by 3 bases, and 11 bases separated the two germline ends. This rearrangement joins TRBV6-6 to TRBJ1-5; D is possibly TRBD1 (6 bases). This receptor was taken from a male donor in good health and CMV-seronegative. Sequencing input: PBMCs. This CDR3 reads CASSRWTANQPQHF. The CDR3 nucleotides read TGTGCCAGCAGTAGGTGGACAGCCAATCAGCCCCAGCATTTT.